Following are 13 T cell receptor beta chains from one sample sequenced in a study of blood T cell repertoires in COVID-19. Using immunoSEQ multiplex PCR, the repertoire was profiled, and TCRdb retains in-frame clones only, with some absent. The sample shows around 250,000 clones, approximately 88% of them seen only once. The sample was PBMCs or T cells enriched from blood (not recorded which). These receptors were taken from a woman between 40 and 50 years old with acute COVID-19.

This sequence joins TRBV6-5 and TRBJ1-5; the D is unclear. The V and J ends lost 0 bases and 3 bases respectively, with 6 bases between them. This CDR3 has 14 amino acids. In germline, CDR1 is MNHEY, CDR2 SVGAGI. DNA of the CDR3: TGTGCCAGCAGTTACTCAGAGCACAATCAGCCCCAGCATTTT. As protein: CASSYSEHNQPQHF.

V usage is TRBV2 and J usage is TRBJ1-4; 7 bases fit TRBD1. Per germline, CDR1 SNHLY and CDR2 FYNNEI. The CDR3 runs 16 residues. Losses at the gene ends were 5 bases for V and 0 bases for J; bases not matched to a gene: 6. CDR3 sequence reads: CASSYRGPATNEKLFF. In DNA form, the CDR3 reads TGTGCCAGCAGTTACAGGGGTCCGGCAACTAATGAAAAACTGTTTTTT.

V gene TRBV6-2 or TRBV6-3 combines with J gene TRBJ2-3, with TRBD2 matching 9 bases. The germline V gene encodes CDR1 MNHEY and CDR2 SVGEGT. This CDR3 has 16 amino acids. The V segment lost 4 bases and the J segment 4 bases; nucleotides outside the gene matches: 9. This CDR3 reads CASSLPVAGVSDTQYF. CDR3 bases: TGTGCCAGCAGTTTACCAGTAGCGGGAGTGTCAGATACGCAGTATTTT.

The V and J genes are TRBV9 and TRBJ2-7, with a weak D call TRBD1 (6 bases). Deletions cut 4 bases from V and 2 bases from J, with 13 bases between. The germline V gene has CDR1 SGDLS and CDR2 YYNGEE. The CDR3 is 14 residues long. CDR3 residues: CASSPPQGTYEQYF. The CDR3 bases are TGTGCCAGCAGCCCACCACAGGGCACCTACGAGCAGTACTTC.

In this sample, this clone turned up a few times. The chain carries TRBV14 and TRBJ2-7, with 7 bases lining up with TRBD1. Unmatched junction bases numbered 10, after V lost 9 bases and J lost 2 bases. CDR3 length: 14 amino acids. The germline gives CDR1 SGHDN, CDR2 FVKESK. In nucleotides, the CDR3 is TGTGCCAGAGGTCAGGGGGTAAGCCCCTACGAGCAGTACGTC. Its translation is CARGQGVSPYEQYV.

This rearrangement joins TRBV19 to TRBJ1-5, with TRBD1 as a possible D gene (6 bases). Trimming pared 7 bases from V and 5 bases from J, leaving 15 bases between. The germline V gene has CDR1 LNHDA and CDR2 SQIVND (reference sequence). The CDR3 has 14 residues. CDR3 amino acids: CASTDRFRDQPQHF. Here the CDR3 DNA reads TGTGCCAGTACCGACAGGTTTAGGGATCAGCCCCAGCATTTT.

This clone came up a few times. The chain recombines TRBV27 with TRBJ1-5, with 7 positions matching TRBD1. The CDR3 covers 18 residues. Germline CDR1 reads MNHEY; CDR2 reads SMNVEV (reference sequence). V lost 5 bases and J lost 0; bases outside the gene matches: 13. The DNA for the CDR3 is TGTGCCAGCAGTCCGAAACCGGGACAGTCTTATAGCAATCAGCCCCAGCATTTT. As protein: CASSPKPGQSYSNQPQHF.

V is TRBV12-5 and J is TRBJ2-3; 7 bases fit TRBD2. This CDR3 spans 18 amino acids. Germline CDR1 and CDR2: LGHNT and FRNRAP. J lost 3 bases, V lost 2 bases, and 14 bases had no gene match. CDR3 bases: TGTGCTAGTGGTTTGCTCCTCCGGAGAGCGGGATGGACAGATACGCAGTATTTT. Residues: CASGLLLRRAGWTDTQYF.

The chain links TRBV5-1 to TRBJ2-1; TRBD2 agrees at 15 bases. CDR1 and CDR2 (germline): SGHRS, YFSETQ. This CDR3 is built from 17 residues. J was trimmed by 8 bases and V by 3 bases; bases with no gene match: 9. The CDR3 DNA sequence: TGCGCCAGCAGCTCCGGAGGACTAGCGGGGGGGATTGATGAGCAGTTCTTC. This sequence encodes CASSSGGLAGGIDEQFF.

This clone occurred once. This chain's CDR3 is CASSRQGADYGYTF. CDR3 sequence (DNA): TGCGCCAGCAGCCGACAGGGGGCCGACTATGGCTACACCTTC. The chain combines TRBV5-1 with TRBJ1-2, with TRBD1 matching 10 bases. After removal of 4 bases from V and 3 bases from J, the junction contained 3 bases not matched to a gene. The V gene's germline CDR1 is SGHRS and CDR2 YFSETQ. The CDR3 has 14 amino acids.

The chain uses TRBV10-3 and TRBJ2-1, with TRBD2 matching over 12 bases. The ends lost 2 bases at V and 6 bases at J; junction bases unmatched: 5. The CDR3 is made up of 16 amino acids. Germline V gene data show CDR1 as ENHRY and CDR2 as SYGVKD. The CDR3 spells CAISEATSGRFNEQFF. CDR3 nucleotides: TGTGCCATCAGTGAGGCGACTAGCGGGAGATTCAATGAGCAGTTCTTC.

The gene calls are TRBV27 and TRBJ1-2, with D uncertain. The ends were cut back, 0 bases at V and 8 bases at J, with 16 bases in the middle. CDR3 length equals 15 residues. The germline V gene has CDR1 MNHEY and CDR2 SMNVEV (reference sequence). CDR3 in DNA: TGTGCCAGCAGTTTATCGGCCCGAGGTCTCGGGGGCTACACCTTC. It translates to CASSLSARGLGGYTF.

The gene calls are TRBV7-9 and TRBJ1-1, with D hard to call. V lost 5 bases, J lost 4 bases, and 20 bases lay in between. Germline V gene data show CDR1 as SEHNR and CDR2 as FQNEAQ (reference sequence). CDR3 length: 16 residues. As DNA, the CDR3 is TGTGCCAGCAGCCCATCCGTCGAGGGATCTCGCACTGAAGCTTTCTTT. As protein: CASSPSVEGSRTEAFF.